This T cell receptor (beta chain) originates from a study of cytomegalovirus exposure and HLA in healthy donors (dated by TCRdb to between 2016 and 2019). Regarding the research as a whole: In an earlier analysis of some 610 of the donors, approximately 260 Gb of sequence data and just under 120 million unique TCR beta sequences from about 190 million T cells were reported. To decide whether each TCR beta V gene segment behaved as functional or pseudogenic, an earlier analysis of fewer than 750 of the donors relied on high-throughput TCR beta sequencing. In a later analysis, previously published TCR beta repertoires from fewer than 750 donors were re-analyzed and high-resolution HLA genotyping was added so that TCR occurrence patterns could be studied. The study aimed to test whether cataloging public T cell receptors could reveal signatures of past pathogen exposure. The genetic ancestry cluster associated with self-reported Caucasian donors included around four fifths of the approximately 410 genotyped donors. A separate validation cohort of roughly 110 different subjects was used in addition to the roughly 620-subject first cohort. A later genetic analysis took genome-wide SNP genotypes for about 60% of the roughly 670 donors and used that subset as a discovery cohort. To predict cytomegalovirus infection status, the study brought together high-throughput TCR immunosequencing, statistical association of individual TCRs with disease status, and machine learning. An early release covering about 600 HLA-typed donors comprised around 300 gigabases of sequencing data and around 86 million unique TCR sequences. On average, roughly 250,000 unique TCR beta nucleotide sequences were sequenced per donor among a few hundred genotyped donors of the cohort, with roughly 19% of those sequences being non-productive. Using immunosequencing, the study profiled T cell repertoires from about 650 subjects and related those repertoires to cytomegalovirus serostatus. Class I and class II HLA loci were covered by the typing at four-digit resolution. Donor age, sex, ethnicity and CMV serostatus were compiled together with the repertoire data. Typing coverage varied by locus: about 629-630 donors for A, B, C, DRB1 and DQB1; approximately 560 for DQA1; around 610 for DPA1; roughly 450 for DPB1. All discovery cohort repertoires had been generated using a single sequencing platform. In the later analysis, no new phenotypic data were used to find candidate immune exposures; instead, reliance was placed on TCR beta sequences and their occurrence across donors. Because of strong linkage in the cohort, roughly five DR-DQ haplotypes were treated as single units for association and clustering. On the study overall, not on this receptor specifically: In a later analysis, some 18,000 TCR beta sequences were associated with specific HLA alleles at a false discovery rate of 0.05. A later analysis found that TCR association rates varied across HLA loci, with DRB1 alleles showing the most associated TCRs and HLA-C alleles the fewest. In a later genetic analysis, a missense DCLRE1C variant was associated with V-gene and J-gene trimming of TCR beta chains, and the association was replicated in an independent cohort. The classifier was reported to diagnose cytomegalovirus status with high specificity and sensitivity in both the original cohort and the validation cohort. It was suggested by the authors that the approach could potentially be generalized to other disease states and immunological phenotypes. When HLA alleles, especially DR and DQ, strongly co-occurred, attributing TCR associations to individual alleles was difficult. Immune exposure information for the cohort was limited to CMV serostatus. Because HLA typing was unavailable for some donors at each locus, only the typed subset was used in association tests. A later analysis found that HLA-associated TCR beta chains were more clonally expanded and had lower generation probabilities than equally common non-associated chains. This cohort had only TCR beta chains sequenced, and the lack of alpha or paired-chain data limited which features could be detected. The study listed 170 or so TCR beta chains as associated with cytomegalovirus. Several of the top co-occurrence clusters appeared to be linked to parvovirus B19, influenza, CMV and Epstein-Barr virus, according to a later analysis. Most TCR sequences were observed very rarely across donors, whereas some public TCRs were present in many individuals. Correlated functional status among segregating V segments might be attributable to linkage disequilibrium, but an unknown experimental factor could not be ruled out. A cluster of highly shared sequence variants was judged likely to represent a technical artifact of the sequencing pipeline. Because counts were too low, roughly 17 rarely observed V segments, including chromosome 9 orphons, were left out of the earlier analysis of a few hundred of the donors. Some IMGT-functional V segments, including TRBV6-2 and TRBV6-3, could not be told apart with the 87-base-pair reads, so those segments were excluded. A further reported finding was that TCR beta sequences accurately predicted the HLA-A and HLA-B alleles for most subjects in the first cohort. A later analysis found that most CMV-associated TCR beta chains appeared HLA-restricted, with HLA associations seemingly driven largely by CMV exposure. A few of the identified cytomegalovirus-associated TCR beta chains were confirmed in vitro to be specific for cytomegalovirus antigens. Sequencing depth was assumed to be roughly uniform across donors in the presence/absence analyses, though that assumption may not hold. A later genetic analysis reported fewer N-insertions in productive TCRs among donors in an Asian-associated ancestry cluster than the roughly 700-donor mean. An earlier analysis of approximately 590 of the donors showed that most TCR beta V segments appeared in productive rearrangements either about 90% or about 30% of the time, which broadly matched IMGT annotations.

Of note for this clone: Its antigen remains undetermined.

Preparation of the library involved the immunoSEQ multiplex PCR assay. A mixture of 60 forward primers for TCR Vbeta segments and 13 reverse primers for TCR Jbeta segments was used in the multiplex PCR. The CDR3 region of rearranged TCR beta genes was amplified from genomic DNA by a multiplex PCR assay. The amplified TCR beta libraries were sequenced on the Illumina HiSeq System as 87-base-pair reads. The authors' pipeline ran thus. In a later analysis, tens of millions of unique TCR beta chains were counted across the approximately 640 repertoires, and approximately 9.9 million of these chains were shared by at least two donors. Raw reads were error-corrected and collapsed into unique sequences by a nearest-neighbor algorithm in which closely related sequences were merged to remove PCR and sequencing errors. To assign V, D and J gene segments, CDR3 sequences were aligned to IMGT reference sequences. For a sequence to be retained, a match of at least six nucleotides to both a V gene segment and a J gene segment was required. A rearrangement was called productive if the CDR3 had no stop codons and remained in frame with V and J, and every other rearrangement was called non-productive. Following IMGT convention, CDR3 was defined as the stretch from the second conserved V-encoded cysteine to the conserved J-encoded phenylalanine. Sequences without an unambiguous match to a single V gene segment were excluded from the earlier analysis of approximately 600 of the donors. In an earlier analysis of several hundred of the donors, V segments were called functional above 56.7% productive rearrangements and were called segregating when the between-donor standard deviation exceeded 5%. A statistical classification framework was developed to diagnose cytomegalovirus status using the catalog of TCR beta chain sequences. V and J gene assignment, in a later analysis, came from comparing TCR nucleotide sequences with IMGT/GENE-DB human TR gene sequences. Using the TCRdist pipeline, a later analysis assigned CDR3 sequences along with most-parsimonious VDJ recombination scenarios. A later analysis defined each TCR beta chain by its CDR3 amino acid sequence plus V-gene family, and excluded reads lacking a unique V-gene family. As a way to deal with suspected cross-contamination and a sequencing artifact, a later analysis dropped roughly 620 nucleotide sequences that were highly shared and had low generation probability. In a later analysis, a clonal expansion index was calculated for each public chain from normalized within-repertoire ranks of inferred template counts. In a later analysis, generation probabilities were computed with a VDJ recombination model fitted to out-of-frame rearrangements, and the resulting probabilities were checked against IGoR. A later analysis scored TCR-TCR, TCR-HLA and TCR-CMV co-occurrence with hypergeometric tests, applying a repertoire-size bias correction to TCR pairs. In a later analysis, false discovery rates were estimated by permuting HLA or CMV assignments 20 times. In a later analysis, co-occurring TCRs were grouped using DBSCAN, with TCRdist sequence similarity added in when clustering inside HLA-allele-positive subsets. Repertoires with fewer than 30,000 or more than 120,000 public chains, plus five repertoires with anomalous nucleotide sharing, were excluded from co-occurrence clustering. What TCRdb holds here is the immuneACCESS table cut down to in-frame rearrangements. Part of the clones is not present; checked against another copy, under half of the missing clones reflect an unresolved V gene, and the others are unexplained. The DNA was the basis for D and trimming; V, J and clone size are from that table. The sample's table lists a count of 150,000 to 200,000 clones. Of the sample, about 0.79% falls within the top ten clones.

In total, approximately 610 healthy bone marrow donors made up the cohort. At the time of sampling, every cohort member was nominally healthy, though immune exposures that went unrecorded were likely present. The donor was CMV seropositive and was included in the group of approximately 300 seropositive cohort members. Each donor provided a peripheral blood sample, and peripheral blood mononuclear cells were used for TCR beta sequencing. Genomic DNA was extracted from the blood cell samples with the Qiagen DNeasy Blood Extraction Kit. Germline trimming amounts to 6 bases on V and 8 bases on J, with 7 as the count of junction bases outside the gene matches. Spanning cysteine to phenylalanine, the CDR3 consists of 14 amino acids. Only the CDR3 portion is preserved as DNA: 42 bases, with reading frame beginning at the first base. CDR1 MNHEY and CDR2 SVGAGI were looked up in the germline V gene.

The clonotype comes from a woman aged 18 to 35 in good health and CMV-seropositive. The sample comprised PBMCs. The rearranged chain carries TRBV6-5 and TRBJ1-2; TRBD1 aligns with 12 central bases. The nucleotide sequence reads TGTGCCAGCAGAACTGGGACAGGGGGCGAGGGCTACACCTTC. Its protein reads: CASRTGTGGEGYTF.